This T cell receptor (beta chain) was documented in a study of blood T cell repertoires in COVID-19. Study-level information: PBMCs, B-cell-depleted T cells, or T cells provided the cDNA or gDNA that made up the material.

This clone was seen just once. Methods used by the authors: Amplification with reference gene primers provided the estimates of nucleated cell counts. Sequenced by immunoSEQ multiplex PCR; TCRdb stores in-frame clones only, minus some. From that table come the V and J calls and clone size; the DNA was used to work out D and trimming. The sample consists of fewer than 450,000 clones, about 87% of them appearing once. The specimen sequenced was peripheral blood. This receptor was obtained from a woman aged 50 to 60 with COVID-19, enrolled during active disease.

The CDR3, as DNA: TGCAGCGCCACCAGGGGACCCTACGAGCAGTACTTC. This encodes CSATRGPYEQYF. This sequence joins TRBV29-1 and TRBJ2-7; D possibly corresponds to TRBD1 (6 bases). V dropped 7 bases and J dropped 2 bases, with 12 bases sitting between them. The germline gives CDR1 SQVTM, CDR2 ANQGSEA. The CDR3 is 12 amino acids.